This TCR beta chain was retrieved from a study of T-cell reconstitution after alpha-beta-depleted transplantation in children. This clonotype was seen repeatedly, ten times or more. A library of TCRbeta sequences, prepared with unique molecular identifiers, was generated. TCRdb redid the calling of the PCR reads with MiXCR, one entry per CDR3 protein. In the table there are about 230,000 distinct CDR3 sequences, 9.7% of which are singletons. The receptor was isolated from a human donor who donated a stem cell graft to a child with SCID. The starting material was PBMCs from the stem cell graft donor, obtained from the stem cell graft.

The CDR3 sequence is CASSVGTGMGVDTQYF. The CDR3 DNA reads TGTGCCAGCAGCGTAGGGACAGGGATGGGGGTTGATACGCAGTATTTT. V is TRBV9 and J is TRBJ2-3, with 8 bases that match TRBD1. V gave up 0 bases and J gave up 6 bases; unmatched junction bases: 9. The CDR3 contains 16 residues. Germline V gene sequence: CDR1 SGDLS, CDR2 YYNGEE.